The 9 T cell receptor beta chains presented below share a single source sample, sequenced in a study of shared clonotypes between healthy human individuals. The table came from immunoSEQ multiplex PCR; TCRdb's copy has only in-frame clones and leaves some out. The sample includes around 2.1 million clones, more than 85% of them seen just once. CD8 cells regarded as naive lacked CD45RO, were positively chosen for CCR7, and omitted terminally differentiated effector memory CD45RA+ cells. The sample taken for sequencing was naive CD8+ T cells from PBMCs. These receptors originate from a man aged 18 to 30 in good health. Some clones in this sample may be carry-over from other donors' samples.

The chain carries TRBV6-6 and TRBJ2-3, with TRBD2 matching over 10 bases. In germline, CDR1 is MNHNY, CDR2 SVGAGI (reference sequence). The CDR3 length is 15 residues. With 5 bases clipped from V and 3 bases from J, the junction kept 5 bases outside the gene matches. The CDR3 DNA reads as TGTGCCAGCAGTAGCGGGAGGGGTGAAACAGATACGCAGTATTTT. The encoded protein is CASSSGRGETDTQYF.

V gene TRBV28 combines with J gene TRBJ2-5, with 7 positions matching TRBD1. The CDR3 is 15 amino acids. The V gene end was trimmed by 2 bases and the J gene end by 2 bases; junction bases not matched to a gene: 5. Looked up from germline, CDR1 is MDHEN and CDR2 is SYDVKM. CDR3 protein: CASSLAGTVQETQYF. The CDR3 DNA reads TGTGCCAGCAGTTTAGCTGGGACAGTTCAAGAGACCCAGTACTTC.

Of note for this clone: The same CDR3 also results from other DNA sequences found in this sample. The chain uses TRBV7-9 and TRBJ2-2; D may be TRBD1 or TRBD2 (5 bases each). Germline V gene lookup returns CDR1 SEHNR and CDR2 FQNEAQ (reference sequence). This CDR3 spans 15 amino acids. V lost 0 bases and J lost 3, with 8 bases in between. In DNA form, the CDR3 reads TGTGCCAGCAGCTTAGCCGGGACGGACACCGGGGAGCTGTTTTTT. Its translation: CASSLAGTDTGELFF.

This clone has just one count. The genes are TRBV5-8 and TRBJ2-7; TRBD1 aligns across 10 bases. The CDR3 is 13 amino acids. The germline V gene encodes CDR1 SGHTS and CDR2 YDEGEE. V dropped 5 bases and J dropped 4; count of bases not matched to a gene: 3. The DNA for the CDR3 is TGTGCCAGCAGTGACAGGGGGCAGTACGAGCAGTACTTC. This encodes CASSDRGQYEQYF.

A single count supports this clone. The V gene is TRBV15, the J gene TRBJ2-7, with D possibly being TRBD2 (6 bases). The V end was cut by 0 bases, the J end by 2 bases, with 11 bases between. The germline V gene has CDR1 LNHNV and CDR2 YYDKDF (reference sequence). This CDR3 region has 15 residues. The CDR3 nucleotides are TGTGCCACCAGCAGAGAGCGCGGGGATACCTACGAGCAGTACTTC. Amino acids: CATSRERGDTYEQYF.

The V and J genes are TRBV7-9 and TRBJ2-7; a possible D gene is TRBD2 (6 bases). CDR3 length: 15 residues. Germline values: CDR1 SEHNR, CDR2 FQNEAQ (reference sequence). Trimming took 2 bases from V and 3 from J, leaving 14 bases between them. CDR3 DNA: TGTGCCAGCAGCTTAATCTCCGGGACTTACTACGAGCAGTACTTC. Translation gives CASSLISGTYYEQYF.

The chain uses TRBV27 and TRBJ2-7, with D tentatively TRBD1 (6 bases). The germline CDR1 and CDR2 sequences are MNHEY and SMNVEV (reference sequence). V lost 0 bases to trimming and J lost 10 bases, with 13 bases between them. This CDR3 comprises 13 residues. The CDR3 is CASSLSFQGSQYF. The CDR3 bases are TGTGCCAGCAGTTTATCGTTTCAGGGGAGTCAGTACTTC.

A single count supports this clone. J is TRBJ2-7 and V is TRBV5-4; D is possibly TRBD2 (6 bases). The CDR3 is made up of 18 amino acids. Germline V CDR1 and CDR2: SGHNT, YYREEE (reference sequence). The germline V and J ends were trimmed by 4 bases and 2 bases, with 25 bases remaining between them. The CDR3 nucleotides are TGTGCCAGCAGCCCGCGTGGGGACTCCTACCCCGGGACCTACGAGCAGTACTTC. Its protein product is CASSPRGDSYPGTYEQYF.

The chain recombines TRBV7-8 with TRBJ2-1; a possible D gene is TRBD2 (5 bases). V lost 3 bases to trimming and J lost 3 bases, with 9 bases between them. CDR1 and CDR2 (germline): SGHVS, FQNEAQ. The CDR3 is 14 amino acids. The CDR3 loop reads CASSFGVHYNEQFF. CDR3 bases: TGTGCCAGCAGCTTCGGGGTACACTACAATGAGCAGTTCTTC. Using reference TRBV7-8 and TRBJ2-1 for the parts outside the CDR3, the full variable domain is GAGVSQSPRYKVAKRGQDVALRCDPISGHVSLFWYQQALGQGPEFLTYFQNEAQLDKSGLPSDRFFAERPEGSVSTLKIQRTQQEDSAVYLCASSFGVHYNEQFFGPGTRLTVL.